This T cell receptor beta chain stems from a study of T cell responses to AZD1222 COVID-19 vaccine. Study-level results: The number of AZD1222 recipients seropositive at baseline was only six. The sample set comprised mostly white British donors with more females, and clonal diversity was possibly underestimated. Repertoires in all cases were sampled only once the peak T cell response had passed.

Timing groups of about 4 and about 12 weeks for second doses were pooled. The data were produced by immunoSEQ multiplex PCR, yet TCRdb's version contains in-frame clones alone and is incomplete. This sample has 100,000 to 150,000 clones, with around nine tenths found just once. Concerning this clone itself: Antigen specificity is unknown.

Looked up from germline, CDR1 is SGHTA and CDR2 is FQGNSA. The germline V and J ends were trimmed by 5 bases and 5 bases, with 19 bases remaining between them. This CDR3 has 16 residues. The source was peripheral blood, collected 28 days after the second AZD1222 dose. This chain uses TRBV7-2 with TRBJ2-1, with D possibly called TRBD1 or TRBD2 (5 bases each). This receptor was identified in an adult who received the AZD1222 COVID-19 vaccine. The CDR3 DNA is TGTGCCAGCAGCACTAGGGGTTCCACCAGGGACAATGAGCAGTTCTTC. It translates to CASSTRGSTRDNEQFF. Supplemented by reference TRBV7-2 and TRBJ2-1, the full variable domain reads GAGVSQSPSNKVTEKGKDVELRCDPISGHTALYWYRQSLGQGLEFLIYFQGNSAPDKSGLPSDRFSAERTGGSVSTLTIQRTQQEDSAVYLCASSTRGSTRDNEQFFGPGTRLTVL.